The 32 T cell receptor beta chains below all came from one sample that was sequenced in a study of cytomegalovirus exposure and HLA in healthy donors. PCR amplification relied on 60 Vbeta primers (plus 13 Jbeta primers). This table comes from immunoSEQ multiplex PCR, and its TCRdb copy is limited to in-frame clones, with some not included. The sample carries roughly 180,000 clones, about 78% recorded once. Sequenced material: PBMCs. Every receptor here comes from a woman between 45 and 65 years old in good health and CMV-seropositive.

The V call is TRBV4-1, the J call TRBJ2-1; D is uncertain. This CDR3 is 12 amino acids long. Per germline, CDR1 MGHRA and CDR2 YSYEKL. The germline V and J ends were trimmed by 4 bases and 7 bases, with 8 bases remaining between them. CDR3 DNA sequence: TGCGCCAGCAGCCGGATCGGGAATGAGCAGTTCTTC. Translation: CASSRIGNEQFF.

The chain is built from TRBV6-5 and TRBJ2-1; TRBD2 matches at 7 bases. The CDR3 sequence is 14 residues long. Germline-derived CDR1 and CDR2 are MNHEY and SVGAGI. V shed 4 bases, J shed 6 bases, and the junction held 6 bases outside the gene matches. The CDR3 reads CASSSAGTSNEQFF. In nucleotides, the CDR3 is TGTGCCAGCAGTTCAGCGGGGACGTCCAATGAGCAGTTCTTC.

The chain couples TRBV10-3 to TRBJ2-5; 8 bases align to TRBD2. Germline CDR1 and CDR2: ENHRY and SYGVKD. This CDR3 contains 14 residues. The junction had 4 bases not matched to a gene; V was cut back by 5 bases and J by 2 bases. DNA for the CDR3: TGTGCCATCAGTACCGGGACTAGACAAGAGACCCAGTACTTC. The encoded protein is CAISTGTRQETQYF.

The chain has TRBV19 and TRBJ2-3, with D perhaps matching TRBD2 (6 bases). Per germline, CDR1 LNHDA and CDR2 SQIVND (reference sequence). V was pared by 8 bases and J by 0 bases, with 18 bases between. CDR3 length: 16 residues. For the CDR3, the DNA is TGTGCCAGTTCCCCGGGCGGGGTGCCGAGCACAGATACGCAGTATTTT. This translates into CASSPGGVPSTDTQYF.

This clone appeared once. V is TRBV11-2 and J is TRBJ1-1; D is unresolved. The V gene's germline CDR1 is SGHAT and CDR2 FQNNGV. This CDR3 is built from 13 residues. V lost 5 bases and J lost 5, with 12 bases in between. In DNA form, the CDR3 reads TGTGCCAGCAGCCTGGGTATGAGGACTGAAGCTTTCTTT. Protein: CASSLGMRTEAFF.

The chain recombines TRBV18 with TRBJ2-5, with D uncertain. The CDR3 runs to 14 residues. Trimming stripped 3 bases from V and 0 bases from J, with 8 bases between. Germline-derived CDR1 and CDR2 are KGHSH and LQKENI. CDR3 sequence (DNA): TGTGCCAGCTCACCGGCCATCTACCAAGAGACCCAGTACTTC. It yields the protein CASSPAIYQETQYF.

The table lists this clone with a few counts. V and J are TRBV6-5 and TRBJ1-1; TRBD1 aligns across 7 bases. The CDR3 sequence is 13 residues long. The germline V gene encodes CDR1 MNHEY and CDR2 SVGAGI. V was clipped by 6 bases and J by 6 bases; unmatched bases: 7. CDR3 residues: CASRDRVGAEAFF. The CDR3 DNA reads TGTGCCAGCAGAGACAGGGTCGGCGCTGAAGCTTTCTTT.

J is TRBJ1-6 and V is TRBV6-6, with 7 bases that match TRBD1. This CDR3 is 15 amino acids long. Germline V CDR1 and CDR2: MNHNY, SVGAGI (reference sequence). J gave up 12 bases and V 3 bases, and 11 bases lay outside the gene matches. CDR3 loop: CASSYGTASFRPLHF. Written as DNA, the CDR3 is TGTGCCAGCAGTTATGGGACAGCATCTTTTCGACCCCTCCACTTT.

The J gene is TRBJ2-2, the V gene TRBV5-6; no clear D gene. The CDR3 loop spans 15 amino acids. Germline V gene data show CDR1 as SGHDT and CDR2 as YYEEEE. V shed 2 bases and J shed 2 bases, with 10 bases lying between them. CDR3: CASSFAFTNTGELFF. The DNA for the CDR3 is TGTGCCAGCAGCTTTGCTTTTACTAACACCGGGGAGCTGTTTTTT.

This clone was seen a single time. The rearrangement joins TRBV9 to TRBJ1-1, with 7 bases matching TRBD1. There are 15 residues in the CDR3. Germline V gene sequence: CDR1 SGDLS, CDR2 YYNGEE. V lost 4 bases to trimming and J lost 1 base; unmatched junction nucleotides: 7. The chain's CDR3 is CASSSTRDRNTEAFF. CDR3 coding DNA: TGTGCCAGCAGCAGCACCCGGGACAGGAACACTGAAGCTTTCTTT.

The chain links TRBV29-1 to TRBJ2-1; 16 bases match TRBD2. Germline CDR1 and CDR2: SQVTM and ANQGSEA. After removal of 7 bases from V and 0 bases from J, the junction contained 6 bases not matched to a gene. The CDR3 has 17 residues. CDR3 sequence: CSAGTSGGASSYNEQFF. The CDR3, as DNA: TGCAGCGCAGGGACTAGCGGGGGGGCGAGCTCCTACAATGAGCAGTTCTTC.

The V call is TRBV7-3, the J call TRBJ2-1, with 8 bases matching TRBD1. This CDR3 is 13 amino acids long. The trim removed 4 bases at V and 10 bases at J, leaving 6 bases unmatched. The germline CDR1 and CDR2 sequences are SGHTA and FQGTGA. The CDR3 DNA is TGTGCCAGCAGCTACGGACAGGGAGGCGAGCAGTTCTTC. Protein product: CASSYGQGGEQFF.

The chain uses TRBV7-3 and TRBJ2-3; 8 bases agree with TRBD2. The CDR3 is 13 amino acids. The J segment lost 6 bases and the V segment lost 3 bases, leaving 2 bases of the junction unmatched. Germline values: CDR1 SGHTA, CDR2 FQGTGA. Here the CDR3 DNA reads TGTGCCAGCAGCTTGGCGGGGGGCGATACGCAGTATTTT. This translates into CASSLAGGDTQYF.

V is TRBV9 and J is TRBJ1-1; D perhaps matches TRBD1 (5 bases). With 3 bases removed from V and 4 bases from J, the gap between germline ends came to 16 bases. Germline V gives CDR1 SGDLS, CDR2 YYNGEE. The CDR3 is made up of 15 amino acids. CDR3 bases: TGTGCCAGCAGCGCAGACGGGAGGGGATTCACTGAAGCTTTCTTT. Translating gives CASSADGRGFTEAFF.

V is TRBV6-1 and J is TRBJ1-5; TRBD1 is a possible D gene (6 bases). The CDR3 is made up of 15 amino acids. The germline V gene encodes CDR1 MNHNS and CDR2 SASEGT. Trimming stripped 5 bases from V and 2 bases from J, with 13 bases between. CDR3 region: CASSNRAFGNQPQHF. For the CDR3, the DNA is TGTGCCAGCAGTAACAGGGCCTTCGGCAATCAGCCCCAGCATTTT.

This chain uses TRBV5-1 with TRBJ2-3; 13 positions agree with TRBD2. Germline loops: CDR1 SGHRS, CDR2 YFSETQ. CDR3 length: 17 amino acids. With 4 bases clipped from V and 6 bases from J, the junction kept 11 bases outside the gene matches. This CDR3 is CASSSTTSGGAIDTQYF. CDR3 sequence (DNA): TGCGCCAGCAGCAGCACCACTAGCGGGGGGGCCATTGATACGCAGTATTTT. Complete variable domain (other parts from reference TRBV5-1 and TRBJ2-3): KAGVTQTPRYLIKTRGQQVTLSCSPISGHRSVSWYQQTPGQGLQFLFEYFSETQRNKGNFPGRFSGRQFSNSRSEMNVSTLELGDSALYLCASSSTTSGGAIDTQYFGPGTRLTVL.

The CDR3 DNA sequence: TGTGCCAGCAGCTTAGCTGGGTATCTAGAACAGCCCCAGCATTTT. Amino acid sequence: CASSLAGYLEQPQHF. The chain has TRBV7-8 and TRBJ1-5; D gene uncertain. CDR1 SGHVS and CDR2 FQNEAQ come from the germline V gene. This CDR3 has 15 residues. Trimming stripped 0 bases from V and 7 bases from J, with 13 bases between.

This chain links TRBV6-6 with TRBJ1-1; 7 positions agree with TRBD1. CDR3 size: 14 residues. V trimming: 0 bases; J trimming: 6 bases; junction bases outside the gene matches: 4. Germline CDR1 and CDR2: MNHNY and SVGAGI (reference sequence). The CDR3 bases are TGTGCCAGCAGTTACTCGGACAGGTTCTCTGAAGCTTTCTTT. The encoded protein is CASSYSDRFSEAFF.

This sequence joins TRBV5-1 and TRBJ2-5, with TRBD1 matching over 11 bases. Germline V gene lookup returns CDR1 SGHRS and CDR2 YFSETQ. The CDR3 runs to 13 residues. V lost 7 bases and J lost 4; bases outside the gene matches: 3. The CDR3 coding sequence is TGCGCCAGCGGACAGGGGGCTCGAGAGACCCAGTACTTC. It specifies CASGQGARETQYF.

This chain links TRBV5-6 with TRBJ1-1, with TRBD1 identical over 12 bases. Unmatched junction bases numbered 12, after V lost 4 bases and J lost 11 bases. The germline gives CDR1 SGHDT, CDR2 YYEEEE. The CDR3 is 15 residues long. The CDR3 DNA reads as TGTGCCAGCAGCCTTACCGGGACAGGGGGCTCGAAGGCTTTCTTT. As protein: CASSLTGTGGSKAFF.

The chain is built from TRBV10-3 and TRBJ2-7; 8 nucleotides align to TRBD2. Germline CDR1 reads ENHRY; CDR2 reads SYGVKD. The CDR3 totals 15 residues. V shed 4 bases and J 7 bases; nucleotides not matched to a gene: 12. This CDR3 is CAISVNGGAVKEQYF. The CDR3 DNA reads TGTGCCATCAGTGTTAACGGGGGGGCGGTTAAAGAGCAGTACTTC.

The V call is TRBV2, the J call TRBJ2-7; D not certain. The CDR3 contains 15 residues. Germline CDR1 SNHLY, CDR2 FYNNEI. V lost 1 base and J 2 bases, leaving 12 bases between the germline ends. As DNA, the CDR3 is TGTGCCAGCAGTGAAGGTGGCAGGCTGACCTACGAGCAGTACTTC. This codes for CASSEGGRLTYEQYF.

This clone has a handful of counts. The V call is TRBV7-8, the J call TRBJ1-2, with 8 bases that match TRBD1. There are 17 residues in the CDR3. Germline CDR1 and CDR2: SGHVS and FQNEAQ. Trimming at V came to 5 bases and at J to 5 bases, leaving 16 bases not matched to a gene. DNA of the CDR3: TGTGCCAGCAGCCCTGATCTCGGACAGGGTTTTGGGTATGGCTACACCTTC. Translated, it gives CASSPDLGQGFGYGYTF.

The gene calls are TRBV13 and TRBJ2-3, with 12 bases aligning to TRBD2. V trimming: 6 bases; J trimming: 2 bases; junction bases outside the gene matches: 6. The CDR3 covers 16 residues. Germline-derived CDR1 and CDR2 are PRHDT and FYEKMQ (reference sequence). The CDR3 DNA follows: TGTGCCAGCAGTTGGACTAGCGGGGTCTCCACAGATACGCAGTATTTT. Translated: CASSWTSGVSTDTQYF.

The CDR3 region has the DNA TGTGCCTGGAGTGCCGAGACGGGTTCACCCCTCCACTTT. It yields the protein CAWSAETGSPLHF. The V gene is TRBV30, the J gene TRBJ1-6; no reliable D call. Per germline, CDR1 GTSNPN and CDR2 SVGIG (reference sequence). V lost 1 base and J 9 bases, leaving 10 bases between the germline ends. The CDR3 runs 13 residues. Together with reference TRBV30 and TRBJ1-6, the CDR3 gives the full variable domain: SQTIHQWPATLVQPVGSPLSLECTVEGTSNPNLYWYRQAAGRGLQLLFYSVGIGQISSEVPQNLSASRPQDRQFILSSKKLLLSDSGFYLCAWSAETGSPLHFGNGTRLTVT.

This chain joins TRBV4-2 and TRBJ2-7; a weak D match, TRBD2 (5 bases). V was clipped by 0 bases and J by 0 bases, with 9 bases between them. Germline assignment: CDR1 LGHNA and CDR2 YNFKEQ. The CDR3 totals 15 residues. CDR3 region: CASSQEPGGSYEQYF. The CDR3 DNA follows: TGTGCCAGCAGCCAAGAGCCAGGAGGCTCCTACGAGCAGTACTTC.

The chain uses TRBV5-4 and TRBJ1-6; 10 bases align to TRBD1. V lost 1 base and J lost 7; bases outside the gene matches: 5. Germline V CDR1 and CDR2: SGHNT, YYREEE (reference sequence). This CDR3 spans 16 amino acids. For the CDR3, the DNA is TGTGCCAGCAGCTTGCCGGACAGGGGGACGAATTCACCCCTCCACTTT. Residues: CASSLPDRGTNSPLHF. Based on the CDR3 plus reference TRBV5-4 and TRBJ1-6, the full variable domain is ETGVTQSPTHLIKTRGQQVTLRCSSQSGHNTVSWYQQALGQGPQFIFQYYREEENGRGNFPPRFSGLQFPNYSSELNVNALELDDSALYLCASSLPDRGTNSPLHFGNGTRLTVT.

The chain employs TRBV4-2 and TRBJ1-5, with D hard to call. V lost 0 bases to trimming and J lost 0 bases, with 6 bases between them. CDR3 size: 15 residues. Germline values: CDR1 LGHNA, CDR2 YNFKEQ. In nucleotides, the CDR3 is TGTGCCAGCAGCCAAGATCGGGGTAGCAATCAGCCCCAGCATTTT. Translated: CASSQDRGSNQPQHF.

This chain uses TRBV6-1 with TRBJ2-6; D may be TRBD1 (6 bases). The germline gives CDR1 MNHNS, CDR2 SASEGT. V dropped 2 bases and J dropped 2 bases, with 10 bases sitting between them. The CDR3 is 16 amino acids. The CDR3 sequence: CASSEHQGTGANVLTF. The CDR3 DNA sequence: TGTGCCAGCAGTGAACATCAGGGGACTGGGGCCAACGTCCTGACTTTC.

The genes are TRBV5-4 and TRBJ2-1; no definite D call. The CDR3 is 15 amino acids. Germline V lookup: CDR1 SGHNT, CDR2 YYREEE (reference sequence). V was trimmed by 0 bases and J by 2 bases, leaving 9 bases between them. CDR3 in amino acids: CASSLALSPYNEQFF. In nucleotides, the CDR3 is TGTGCCAGCAGCTTGGCCCTCTCCCCCTACAATGAGCAGTTCTTC.

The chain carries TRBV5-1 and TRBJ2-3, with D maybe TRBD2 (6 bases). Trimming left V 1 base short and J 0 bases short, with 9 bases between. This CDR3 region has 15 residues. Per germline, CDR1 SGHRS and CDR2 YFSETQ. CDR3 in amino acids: CASSLRGTSTDTQYF. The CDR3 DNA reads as TGCGCCAGCAGCTTGCGAGGGACTAGCACAGATACGCAGTATTTT.

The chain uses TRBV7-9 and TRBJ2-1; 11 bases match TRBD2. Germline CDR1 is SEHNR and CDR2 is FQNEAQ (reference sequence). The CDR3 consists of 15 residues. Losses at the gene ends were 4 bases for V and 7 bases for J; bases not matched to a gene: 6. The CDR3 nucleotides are TGTGCCAGCAGCTCTTCTAGCGGGGGGCGGAATGAGCAGTTCTTC. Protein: CASSSSSGGRNEQFF.